This TCR beta chain was recorded in a study of shared clonotypes between healthy human individuals. CDR1 is MNHNS, CDR2 SASEGT, per germline. This CDR3 has 14 residues. V shed 1 base and J shed 6 bases, with 10 bases lying between them. Findings and limits, study-wide: Generally, estimated richness proved larger in naive subsets than it did in memory subsets.

About this clone itself: The antigen is not known.

Data came from immunoSEQ multiplex PCR; TCRdb stores just in-frame clones and leaves some out. The sample records nearly 1,000,000 clones, about three quarters being singletons. The chain has TRBV6-1 and TRBJ1-5; perhaps TRBD1 as D (5 bases). The source of this sequence is a man between 18 and 29 years old in good health. Specimen: memory CD4+ T cells sorted from blood. Subset indicated: CD45RA-negative fraction. Here the CDR3 DNA reads TGTGCCAGCAGTGAAGTGGGGCCCGTTCAGCCCCAGCATTTT. Protein: CASSEVGPVQPQHF.